This T cell receptor beta chain was observed in a study of HIV-infected patients and healthy controls. Overall study results and limits: HIV-associated CDR3 frequencies dropped significantly during therapy; CMV-associated ones, mostly rising, changed nonsignificantly.

Follow-up blood was drawn about 14 weeks, roughly three months, after antiretroviral therapy began. Whole blood was used without fractionation, so all unsorted peripheral T cells were included. This clonotype rates as medium-sized. Its antigen is undetermined. Alpha and beta constant-region primers primed reverse transcription of about 500 ng RNA. Separate chain-specific third strand synthesis with multiplexing indices produced the alpha and beta libraries. TCRdb processed the 5' RACE reads anew with MiXCR; each CDR3 protein has one entry. The repertoire includes around 11,000 distinct CDR3 sequences, less than 7% of them detected once, and under 30% sits in the top ten. In germline, CDR1 is MNHEY, CDR2 SMNVEV (reference sequence). Unmatched junction bases numbered 6, after V lost 3 bases and J lost 5 bases. The CDR3 sequence is 15 residues long.

The sequenced sample was blood, obtained during antiretroviral therapy. The J gene is TRBJ2-7, the V gene TRBV27; 11 nucleotides agree with TRBD1. This clonotype originated in an adult with HIV infection. The donor label of this sample is uncertain. CDR3 in amino acids: CASSFGTGGFDEQYF. The CDR3 bases are TGTGCCAGCAGTTTCGGGACAGGGGGTTTCGACGAGCAGTACTTC.